The source of this T cell receptor beta chain is a study of T-cell memory formation after mild COVID-19. For this clonotype: Antigen specificity is unknown.

From 5'RACE with constant-segment primers came TCR alpha and TCR beta cDNA libraries that carried sample barcodes and UMIs. TCRdb analysed the 5' RACE reads with MiXCR anew, one entry per CDR3 protein. In the table there are about 410,000 distinct CDR3 sequences, under 25% of which are singletons. The germline CDR1 and CDR2 sequences are LGHNA and YSLEER. This CDR3 has 15 residues. The V gene lost 1 base and the J gene lost 4 bases, with 14 bases spanning the gap. Study results and caveats: CD8+ contracting clones occupied EMRA, while CD4+ ones occupied mainly CM and EM.

This clonotype was obtained from an adult woman who had mild COVID-19 (a few samples of this study predate the infection). Cell type and time point are not known. The rearrangement links TRBV4-3 to TRBJ2-7; no definite D call. Sequenced sample: PBMCs or a T cell subset sorted from them (not recorded which). The CDR3 spells CASSQGALTSYEQYF. CDR3 nucleotide sequence: TGCGCCAGCAGCCAAGGGGCGTTGACATCTTACGAGCAGTACTTC.